These T cell receptor beta chains were read from a single sample in a study of T cells in Graves' hyperthyroidism and ophthalmopathy. Via MiXCR, TCRdb re-called the multiplex PCR reads, giving one row per CDR3 protein. This table has hundreds of thousands of distinct CDR3 sequences, around 39% appearing once. Sequencing was carried out using blood. Receptors were obtained from a young man with Graves' hyperthyroidism. Each CDR3 is given with its conserved first and last residue. Fields, in order: D gene, J gene, V gene, clone size, CDR3 DNA, CDR3 protein. D genes are given only for firm matches. The size field is filled for only some rows; it gives once, few, many or a size class.

- | TRBJ2-5 | TRBV7-6 | many | TGTGCCAGCAGCTTAGGCGGCGGAGGGTTACAAGAGACCCAGTACTTC | CASSLGGGGLQETQYF
TRBD2 | TRBJ2-7 | TRBV7-2 | - | TGTGCCAGCAGCCAAGCGGGGGGCGAAGCCTACGAGCAGTACTTC | CASSQAGGEAYEQYF
- | TRBJ2-7 | TRBV7-6 | - | TGTGCCAGCAGCTCGGGCCTAGTTCCCTACGAGCAGTACTTC | CASSSGLVPYEQYF
- | TRBJ1-6 | TRBV20-1 | - | TGCAGCACGCTACAGGGAGAGGATTCACCCCTCCACTTT | CSTLQGEDSPLHF
- | TRBJ1-1 | TRBV29-1 | - | TGCAGCATCAGCCAAGGGGAGAACACTGAAGCTTTCTTT | CSISQGENTEAFF
TRBD2 | TRBJ2-7 | TRBV7-2 | few | TGTGCCAGCAGCCATCCCGGGACTACTTCCTACGAGCAGTACTTC | CASSHPGTTSYEQYF
- | TRBJ1-3 | TRBV5-5 | - | TGTGCCAGCATCACGACGGCCGGAGGAAACACCATATATTTT | CASITTAGGNTIYF
TRBD2 | TRBJ2-7 | TRBV7-9 | few | TGTGCCAGCAGCTTAGCGGGCGCGGCCCGGGGGGGCCGCGAGCAGTACTTC | CASSLAGAARGGREQYF
TRBD1 | TRBJ1-2 | TRBV29-1 | - | TGCAGCGTTTATCCCGGGACAGGGAACTATGGCTACACCTTC | CSVYPGTGNYGYTF
- | TRBJ2-3 | TRBV10-3 | many | TGTGCCATCAGTGCCCAGGCAGATACGCAGTATTTT | CAISAQADTQYF
TRBD2 | TRBJ2-7 | TRBV7-4 | - | TGTGCCAGCAGCTTCCCTAGCGGGCCACATAACTACGAGCAGTACTTC | CASSFPSGPHNYEQYF
- | TRBJ1-5 | TRBV4-1 | - | TGCGCCAGCAGCCAAGATACCGCTGGGGAGCCCCAGCATTTT | CASSQDTAGEPQHF
- | TRBJ1-5 | TRBV12-3/TRBV12-4 | - | TGTGCCAGCACCCCGACAGTCAATCAGCCCCAGCATTTT | CASTPTVNQPQHF
- | TRBJ2-7 | TRBV13 | - | TGTGCCAGCAGTTTATGGGGGAATGCCCACGAGCAGTACTTC | CASSLWGNAHEQYF
TRBD1 | TRBJ1-1 | TRBV7-9 | - | TGTGCCAGCAGCTTCCCGGGGACAGACATGAACACTGAAGCTTTCTTT | CASSFPGTDMNTEAFF
- | TRBJ2-7 | TRBV29-1 | many | TGCAGCGTTGTGGGCAGGAGCTCCTACGAGCAGTACTTC | CSVVGRSSYEQYF
TRBD2 | TRBJ2-5 | TRBV10-3 | - | TGTGCCACCGCGACTAGCGGGGAGACCCAGTACTTC | CATATSGETQYF
- | TRBJ2-7 | TRBV7-2 | few | TGTGCCAGCAGCTTCTGGACACCTTACAGTACCCCCGACGAGCAGTACTTC | CASSFWTPYSTPDEQYF
TRBD1 | TRBJ1-2 | TRBV24-1 | - | TGTGCCCCAGATACGACAGGGGTTCATGGCTACACCTTC | CAPDTTGVHGYTF
- | TRBJ1-1 | TRBV29-1 | many | TGCAGCGTAAACCGGGACACCAGATTGACGACTGAAGCTTTCTTT | CSVNRDTRLTTEAFF
- | TRBJ1-2 | TRBV10-3 | many | TGTGCCATCGGCAGGGACGGCTACACCTTC | CAIGRDGYTF
TRBD2 | TRBJ2-7 | TRBV2 | - | TGTGCCAGCGAAGTAGCGGGATTGGAGGACGAGCAGTACTTC | CASEVAGLEDEQYF
- | TRBJ2-7 | TRBV15 | many | TGTGCCACCAGCAGAGACCCCTACGAGCAGTACTTC | CATSRDPYEQYF
TRBD2 | TRBJ2-5 | TRBV7-2 | few | TGTGCCAGCAGCCCCACTAGCGAAAAGACCCAGTACTTC | CASSPTSEKTQYF
- | TRBJ1-2 | TRBV5-5 | many | TGTGCCAGCAGCTTTTCGATCAACTATGGCTACACCTTC | CASSFSINYGYTF
- | TRBJ2-7 | TRBV5-1 | few | TGCGCCAGCAGCAAAGTAAGGGACGAGCAGTACTTC | CASSKVRDEQYF
TRBD1 | TRBJ2-6 | TRBV4-2 | - | TGTGCCAGCAGCCAAGGGGGACAGGGGGCCAACGTCCTGACTTTC | CASSQGGQGANVLTF
TRBD1 | TRBJ2-2 | TRBV7-2 | - | TGTGCCAGCAGTGCGCCGCCGGGACAGGTCAACACCGGGGAGCTGTTTTTT | CASSAPPGQVNTGELFF
- | TRBJ1-2 | TRBV7-9 | - | TGCGCCAGCAGCCAAGATATCAGTTCGTATGGCTACACCTTC | CASSQDISSYGYTF
- | TRBJ2-2 | TRBV7-9 | - | TGTGCCGATGGGACGCAGCAAATGAACACCGGGGAGCTGTTTTTT | CADGTQQMNTGELFF
TRBD1 | TRBJ2-7 | TRBV10-1 | many | TGCGCCAGCATGGGACAGGGACTAACCTACGAGCAGTACTTC | CASMGQGLTYEQYF
- | TRBJ1-1 | TRBV19 | - | TGTGCCAGTAGTATAGTAGGGATTCGCACTGAAGCTTTCTTT | CASSIVGIRTEAFF
TRBD1 | TRBJ1-1 | TRBV7-9 | many | TGTGCCAGCAGTACAGAGGGACAGGGGGGCGCTGAAGCTTTCTTT | CASSTEGQGGAEAFF